These 13 T cell receptor beta chains share one sample of origin, sequenced in a study of blood T cell repertoires in COVID-19. The repertoire was sequenced with immunoSEQ multiplex PCR; TCRdb's copy has only in-frame clones and lacks some. The repertoire holds 150,000 to 200,000 clones, with approximately 84% as singletons. The sequencing sample was made of peripheral blood. The receptors here all came from a human donor with acute or convalescent COVID-19. The donor label of this sample is uncertain.

The V gene is TRBV29-1, the J gene TRBJ2-4, with D maybe TRBD1 (7 bases). This CDR3 is 14 amino acids long. Germline values: CDR1 SQVTM, CDR2 ANQGSEA. Deletions cut 4 bases from V and 2 bases from J, with 12 bases between. CDR3 residues: CSVGQGGTKNIQYF. The DNA for the CDR3 is TGCAGCGTTGGACAGGGAGGAACCAAAAACATTCAGTACTTC.

The chain has TRBV11-2 and TRBJ1-4; D call uncertain. Deletions cut 0 bases from V and 9 bases from J, with 11 bases between. The CDR3 is 14 amino acids. Germline V gives CDR1 SGHAT, CDR2 FQNNGV. The DNA of the CDR3 is TGTGCCAGCAGCTTAGATCGGGTCGCAAAAAAACTGTTTTTT. Its translation: CASSLDRVAKKLFF.

This clone has a single count. The chain has TRBV6-4 and TRBJ1-1, with no clear D. This CDR3 comprises 13 residues. The germline gives CDR1 MRHNA, CDR2 SNTAGT. Trimming left V 5 bases short and J 8 bases short, with 15 bases between. CDR3: CASSRRGGEEAFF. The CDR3 DNA follows: TGTGCCAGCAGTCGACGGGGAGGAGAGGAAGCTTTCTTT.

This clone was recorded once. The chain is built from TRBV10-3 and TRBJ1-3, with no clear D. Looked up from germline, CDR1 is ENHRY and CDR2 is SYGVKD. Trimming shortened V by 10 bases and J by 0 bases, and 7 bases separated the two germline ends. The CDR3 length is 12 residues. CDR3 coding DNA: TGTGCCACACAGAGCTCTGGAAACACCATATATTTT. Its protein is CATQSSGNTIYF.

The chain recombines TRBV3-1 (or the pseudogene TRBV3-2) with TRBJ1-1; D uncertain. There are 13 residues in the CDR3. CDR1 LGHDT and CDR2 YNNKEL come from the germline V gene (reference sequence). Trimming cost V 4 bases and J 4 bases, with 10 bases left between them. The CDR3 nucleotides are TGTGCCAGCAGCCGGTCCGGAGGCACTGAAGCTTTCTTT. It translates to CASSRSGGTEAFF.

V usage is TRBV19 and J usage is TRBJ1-1; D is perhaps TRBD1 (6 bases). The V gene's germline CDR1 is LNHDA and CDR2 SQIVND (reference sequence). The CDR3 totals 11 residues. Trimming left V 8 bases short and J 8 bases short, with 12 bases between. The CDR3 is CASAYDREAFF. CDR3 bases: TGTGCCAGTGCTTATGACAGGGAAGCTTTCTTT.

The chain combines TRBV19 with TRBJ2-7; TRBD2 aligns across 12 bases. This CDR3 spans 17 amino acids. The germline V gene has CDR1 LNHDA and CDR2 SQIVND (reference sequence). V shed 6 bases and J 6 bases; nucleotides not matched to a gene: 15. The CDR3 loop is CASSLRTSGAIRGEQYF. The CDR3 DNA reads TGTGCCAGTAGCCTTCGGACTAGCGGGGCTATTCGTGGCGAGCAGTACTTC.

The chain has TRBV11-3 and TRBJ2-3; 7 bases are a match to TRBD2. The J segment lost 7 bases and the V segment lost 2 bases, leaving 9 bases of the junction unmatched. This CDR3 has 15 residues. From germline, CDR1 is SGHNT and CDR2 YENEEA. The CDR3 nucleotides read TGTGCCAGCAGCTTACGGGGGGAGGGGAGAAATACGCAGTATTTT. It translates to CASSLRGEGRNTQYF.

The J gene is TRBJ1-1, the V gene TRBV7-3; no definite D call. This CDR3 has 15 amino acids. V lost 3 bases to trimming and J lost 4 bases, with 15 bases between them. CDR1 and CDR2 (germline): SGHTA, FQGTGA. CDR3 residues: CASSLGGGQSTEAFF. Here the CDR3 DNA reads TGTGCCAGCAGCTTGGGAGGAGGGCAGTCCACTGAAGCTTTCTTT. Full variable domain (remainder filled in from reference TRBV7-3 and TRBJ1-1): GAGVSQTPSNKVTEKGKYVELRCDPISGHTALYWYRQSLGQGPEFLIYFQGTGAADDSGLPNDRFFAVRPEGSVSTLKIQRTERGDSAVYLCASSLGGGQSTEAFFGQGTRLTVV.

The rearrangement links TRBV2 to TRBJ1-5, with D unresolved. The CDR3 is 18 residues long. Germline CDR1 is SNHLY and CDR2 is FYNNEI. V was cut by 3 bases and J by 0 bases, with 18 bases left in between. The CDR3 nucleotides are TGTGCCAGCAGTGAGGACGGAGGCCCCATATATAGCAATCAGCCCCAGCATTTT. It encodes CASSEDGGPIYSNQPQHF.

In DNA form, the CDR3 reads TGCAGCGCCCGACTAGCGGGAGGGGGTGAGCAGTTCTTC. This sequence encodes CSARLAGGGEQFF. J is TRBJ2-1 and V is TRBV29-1; 14 nucleotides match TRBD2. V dropped 7 bases and J dropped 9; count of bases not matched to a gene: 5. This CDR3 is built from 13 residues. From germline, CDR1 is SQVTM and CDR2 ANQGSEA.

This sequence joins TRBV20-1 and TRBJ2-5; the match to TRBD1 covers 7 bases. Germline assignment: CDR1 DFQATT and CDR2 SNEGSKA (reference sequence). V was clipped by 4 bases and J by 4 bases; unmatched bases: 0. The CDR3 is 11 amino acids. The CDR3 DNA follows: TGCAGTGCTACAGGGGGAGAGACCCAGTACTTC. This translates into CSATGGETQYF.

The rearrangement links TRBV5-1 to TRBJ2-3, with 7 positions matching TRBD2. Germline V gene sequence: CDR1 SGHRS, CDR2 YFSETQ. The ends lost 4 bases at V and 6 bases at J; junction bases unmatched: 8. The length of the CDR3 is 14 residues. The DNA of the CDR3 is TGCGCCAGCAGCCCTCGGACTAGTGTCGATACGCAGTATTTT. Amino acids: CASSPRTSVDTQYF. Together with reference TRBV5-1 and TRBJ2-3, the CDR3 gives the full variable domain: KAGVTQTPRYLIKTRGQQVTLSCSPISGHRSVSWYQQTPGQGLQFLFEYFSETQRNKGNFPGRFSGRQFSNSRSEMNVSTLELGDSALYLCASSPRTSVDTQYFGPGTRLTVL.